These 29 T cell receptor beta chains came from one sample sequenced in a study of control samples from healthy donors and cancer patients. The repertoire was sequenced with immunoSEQ multiplex PCR; TCRdb's copy has only in-frame clones and lacks some. The repertoire includes approximately 120,000 clones, around 92% of them detected once, and approximately 0.58% sits in the top ten. The sample was PBMCs. The receptors stem from a man of 80 years or more with head and neck cancer.

DNA for the CDR3: TGTGCCAGCAGGGCGGTCCGGTGGACTGAAGCTTTCTTT. As protein: CASRAVRWTEAFF. The V call is TRBV28, the J call TRBJ1-1, with no clear D. The CDR3 consists of 13 residues. V shed 6 bases and J shed 5 bases, with 13 bases lying between them. The germline CDR1 and CDR2 sequences are MDHEN and SYDVKM.

This chain links TRBV6-4 with TRBJ1-4; D perhaps matches TRBD1 (5 bases). This CDR3 has 19 residues. Trimming shortened V by 4 bases and J by 1 base, and 22 bases separated the two germline ends. Germline values: CDR1 MRHNA, CDR2 SNTAGT. The CDR3 bases are TGTGCCAGCAGTGTCAGTTCTGGGGGGAGAGGCGGAACTAATGAAAAACTGTTTTTT. As protein: CASSVSSGGRGGTNEKLFF.

The chain combines TRBV9 with TRBJ2-1; D unclear. Trimming pared 0 bases from V and 8 bases from J, leaving 15 bases between. The CDR3 has 15 residues. The germline V gene encodes CDR1 SGDLS and CDR2 YYNGEE. The CDR3 loop is CASSVEWTLVDEQFF. The CDR3 DNA is TGTGCCAGCAGCGTAGAATGGACCCTCGTCGATGAGCAGTTCTTC. Full variable domain (outside the CDR3, taken from reference TRBV9 and TRBJ2-1): DSGVTQTPKHLITATGQRVTLRCSPRSGDLSVYWYQQSLDQGLQFLIQYYNGEERAKGNILERFSAQQFPDLHSELNLSSLELGDSALYFCASSVEWTLVDEQFFGPGTRLTVL.

This rearrangement joins TRBV12-3 or TRBV12-4 to TRBJ1-5; D unclear. The CDR3 runs 13 residues. The V end was cut by 6 bases, the J end by 4 bases, with 10 bases between. CDR3 protein: CASRGIGNQPQHF. The CDR3 DNA reads as TGTGCCAGCAGGGGGATAGGGAATCAGCCCCAGCATTTT.

The chain links TRBV2 to TRBJ1-1; TRBD1 matches 10 bases. Per germline, CDR1 SNHLY and CDR2 FYNNEI. This CDR3 has 16 residues. The junction had 5 bases not matched to a gene; V was cut back by 4 bases and J by 0 bases. CDR3 sequence reads: CASSVDRGPMNTEAFF. The CDR3 DNA reads TGTGCCAGCAGTGTTGACAGGGGGCCCATGAACACTGAAGCTTTCTTT.

The sample holds one count of this clone. This sequence joins TRBV30 and TRBJ2-5; 7 nucleotides match TRBD2. CDR1 is GTSNPN and CDR2 is SVGIG in the germline V gene (reference sequence). The V and J ends lost 2 bases and 5 bases, in that order; junction bases with no gene match: 2. The CDR3 spans 12 residues. The CDR3 protein is CAWSTSAETQYF. The CDR3 DNA reads as TGTGCCTGGAGTACTAGCGCCGAGACCCAGTACTTC.

This rearrangement joins TRBV2 to TRBJ2-2; D perhaps matches TRBD2 (6 bases). The CDR3 runs 15 residues. Germline assignment: CDR1 SNHLY and CDR2 FYNNEI. Trimming shortened V by 6 bases and J by 0 bases, and 11 bases separated the two germline ends. Here the CDR3 reads CASSEASANTGELFF. The CDR3, as DNA: TGTGCCAGCAGCGAGGCTAGCGCGAACACCGGGGAGCTGTTTTTT.

The chain carries TRBV6-2 or TRBV6-3 and TRBJ2-7; the D gene is possibly TRBD1 (6 bases). The CDR3 length is 15 residues. Germline CDR1 reads MNHEY; CDR2 reads SVGEGT. The V and J ends lost 6 bases and 2 bases respectively, with 17 bases between them. CDR3 nucleotide sequence: TGTGCCAGCAGCAACGGACAGCTGTTGACCTACGAGCAGTACTTC. Encoded protein: CASSNGQLLTYEQYF.

The chain joins TRBV29-1 to TRBJ2-1, with 10 bases lining up with TRBD2. The trim removed 4 bases at V and 7 bases at J, leaving 7 bases unmatched. The CDR3 is made up of 14 amino acids. The V gene's germline CDR1 is SQVTM and CDR2 ANQGSEA. The CDR3, as DNA: TGCAGCGTTGGTTCTAGGACTAGCGGAAATGAGCAGTTCTTC. This encodes CSVGSRTSGNEQFF.

The rearrangement links TRBV7-9 to TRBJ2-2; D is ambiguous. Germline lookup yields CDR1 SEHNR and CDR2 FQNEAQ (reference sequence). The CDR3 covers 15 residues. Trimming cost V 4 bases and J 2 bases, with 11 bases left between them. CDR3 nucleotides: TGTGCCAGCAGCTACTTCGACCCAAACACCGGGGAGCTGTTTTTT. This codes for CASSYFDPNTGELFF.

This chain connects TRBV5-1 to TRBJ1-1, with unresolved D. Trimming took 4 bases from V and 1 from J, leaving 11 bases between them. This CDR3 comprises 14 residues. CDR1 and CDR2 from the germline V gene are SGHRS and YFSETQ. CDR3 amino acids: CASSVWGTNTEAFF. The CDR3 DNA reads as TGCGCCAGCAGCGTGTGGGGAACGAACACTGAAGCTTTCTTT.

The chain is built from TRBV9 and TRBJ2-2; 9 bases agree with TRBD1. Unmatched junction bases numbered 8, after V lost 4 bases and J lost 7 bases. Germline values: CDR1 SGDLS, CDR2 YYNGEE. The CDR3 spans 15 residues. The CDR3, as DNA: TGTGCCAGCAGCCTGGGGACAGGGAGGATCGGGGAGCTGTTTTTT. Its protein is CASSLGTGRIGELFF. The full variable domain, with the rest looked up from reference TRBV9 and TRBJ2-2, is DSGVTQTPKHLITATGQRVTLRCSPRSGDLSVYWYQQSLDQGLQFLIQYYNGEERAKGNILERFSAQQFPDLHSELNLSSLELGDSALYFCASSLGTGRIGELFFGEGSRLTVL.

The chain joins TRBV3-1 (or the pseudogene TRBV3-2) to TRBJ2-2; D is ambiguous. The CDR3 length is 17 residues. V was pared by 4 bases and J by 3 bases, with 18 bases between. CDR1 is LGHDT, CDR2 YNNKEL, per germline (reference sequence). DNA of the CDR3: TGTGCCAGCAGCCTACGGACGTCGCCCGTGCACACCGGGGAGCTGTTTTTT. Its translation: CASSLRTSPVHTGELFF.

This sequence joins TRBV18 and TRBJ1-2; 8 bases agree with TRBD1. This CDR3 comprises 15 residues. The V gene end was trimmed by 1 base and the J gene end by 0 bases; junction bases not matched to a gene: 1. CDR1 is KGHSH, CDR2 LQKENI, per germline. Here the CDR3 reads CASSPQDRANYGYTF. The CDR3 bases are TGTGCCAGCTCACCACAGGACAGGGCTAACTATGGCTACACCTTC.

As regards this clone: Relative to the germline gene, one junction end is altered; a read error may explain this. Other nucleotide sequences from this sample produce the same CDR3. The chain joins TRBV7-6 to TRBJ2-5; 9 bases are shared with TRBD2. CDR3 length equals 16 residues. Germline V lookup: CDR1 SGHVS, CDR2 FNYEAQ. Written as DNA, the CDR3 is TGTGCTAGCAGCTTAGTGGCTAGCGGGGCCCAAGAGACCCAGTACTTC. Its protein product is CASSLVASGAQETQYF.

The CDR3 is CASSDRGRTEAFF. The CDR3 coding sequence is TGTGCCAGTAGTGACAGGGGTCGAACTGAAGCTTTCTTT. This sequence joins TRBV19 and TRBJ1-1; TRBD1 aligns across 8 bases. Losses at the gene ends were 5 bases for V and 5 bases for J; bases not matched to a gene: 4. From germline, CDR1 is LNHDA and CDR2 SQIVND (reference sequence). CDR3 length equals 13 residues. The variable domain in full, completed from reference TRBV19 and TRBJ1-1, reads DGGITQSPKYLFRKEGQNVTLSCEQNLNHDAMYWYRQDPGQGLRLIYYSQIVNDFQKGDIAEGYSVSREKKESFPLTVTSAQKNPTAFYLCASSDRGRTEAFFGQGTRLTVV.

This clone was seen a single time. The genes are TRBV10-3 and TRBJ1-5; tentative D call: TRBD1 (6 bases). The ends were cut back, 6 bases at V and 1 base at J, with 13 bases in the middle. This CDR3 spans 15 amino acids. Germline loops: CDR1 ENHRY, CDR2 SYGVKD. CDR3 in amino acids: CAIRGQSGSNQPQHF. The CDR3 DNA sequence: TGTGCCATCAGAGGACAGTCTGGGAGCAATCAGCCCCAGCATTTT.

The V call is TRBV6-5, the J call TRBJ1-1; weak D call: TRBD1 (6 bases). Germline values: CDR1 MNHEY, CDR2 SVGAGI. The CDR3 extends over 15 amino acids. Trimming cost V 0 bases and J 10 bases, with 18 bases left between them. CDR3 nucleotide sequence: TGTGCCAGCAGTTACTCTAGCATACACAGGGACGGAGCTTTCTTT. This codes for CASSYSSIHRDGAFF.

V usage is TRBV30 and J usage is TRBJ1-3, with D possibly matching TRBD1 (6 bases). With 0 bases removed from V and 4 bases from J, the gap between germline ends came to 16 bases. This CDR3 region has 16 residues. The germline gives CDR1 GTSNPN, CDR2 SVGIG (reference sequence). The CDR3 loop reads CAWSVGKTGIGNTIYF. CDR3 bases: TGTGCCTGGAGTGTCGGGAAAACAGGGATAGGAAACACCATATATTTT.

This clone appeared once. V gene TRBV4-1 combines with J gene TRBJ2-3; 8 bases align to TRBD2. Germline V gene data show CDR1 as MGHRA and CDR2 as YSYEKL. V was pared by 6 bases and J by 1 base, with 3 bases of the junction left unmatched. The CDR3 runs to 14 residues. The CDR3 here is CASRQTSGTDTQYF. The CDR3 DNA reads as TGCGCCAGCAGACAGACTAGCGGCACAGATACGCAGTATTTT.

The rearrangement links TRBV5-4 to TRBJ1-6; TRBD1 agrees at 7 bases. Germline V lookup: CDR1 SGHNT, CDR2 YYREEE (reference sequence). Trimming cost V 4 bases and J 5 bases; bases outside gene matches: 3. This CDR3 is 14 amino acids long. CDR3 sequence: CASSRGTDNSPLHF. The DNA for the CDR3 is TGTGCCAGCAGCCGCGGGACAGATAATTCACCCCTCCACTTT.

This chain joins TRBV3-1 (or the pseudogene TRBV3-2) and TRBJ2-7; 9 bases align to TRBD1. Unmatched junction bases numbered 9, after V lost 5 bases and J lost 7 bases. There are 14 residues in the CDR3. Per germline, CDR1 LGHDT and CDR2 YNNKEL (reference sequence). The CDR3 nucleotides are TGTGCCAGCAGCGTACGTGGGACAGGGTTTGAGCAGTACTTC. Translated: CASSVRGTGFEQYF.

The chain carries TRBV4-3 and TRBJ1-2; the match to TRBD1 covers 9 bases. V dropped 1 base and J dropped 5; count of bases not matched to a gene: 5. There are 15 residues in the CDR3. The germline V gene encodes CDR1 LGHNA and CDR2 YSLEER. CDR3 nucleotides: TGCGCCAGCAGCCAAGTAACCGGGACAGGGTATGGCTACACCTTC. This encodes CASSQVTGTGYGYTF.

The chain has TRBV7-9 and TRBJ2-1; TRBD1 matches 7 bases. After removal of 5 bases from V and 6 bases from J, the junction contained 16 bases not matched to a gene. Germline V gene sequence: CDR1 SEHNR, CDR2 FQNEAQ (reference sequence). This CDR3 is 17 amino acids long. The CDR3 nucleotides are TGTGCCAGCAGCAGAAGGTCTTTTCGGGACAGAAGCAATGAGCAGTTCTTC. This codes for CASSRRSFRDRSNEQFF.

This chain connects TRBV4-3 to TRBJ1-2, with no clear D. This CDR3 is built from 14 residues. V lost 1 base and J lost 4, with 10 bases in between. Germline V gene data show CDR1 as LGHNA and CDR2 as YSLEER. The CDR3 region is CASSQGGLSYGYTF. DNA for the CDR3: TGCGCCAGCAGCCAAGGTGGACTCAGCTATGGCTACACCTTC.

The chain couples TRBV2 to TRBJ1-1; D is unclear. Germline V gene data show CDR1 as SNHLY and CDR2 as FYNNEI. This CDR3 is 14 amino acids long. The V and J ends lost 2 bases and 4 bases respectively, with 11 bases between them. The CDR3 nucleotides are TGTGCCAGCAGTGAAAGGGAGGTAGGCACTGAAGCTTTCTTT. This sequence encodes CASSEREVGTEAFF. Looking up the rest from reference TRBV2 and TRBJ1-1 gives the full variable domain: EPEVTQTPSHQVTQMGQEVILRCVPISNHLYFYWYRQILGQKVEFLVSFYNNEISEKSEIFDDQFSVERPDGSNFTLKIRSTKLEDSAMYFCASSEREVGTEAFFGQGTRLTVV.

The chain joins TRBV15 to TRBJ2-4; D might be TRBD1 (6 bases). Trimming stripped 3 bases from V and 9 bases from J, with 9 bases between. Per germline, CDR1 LNHNV and CDR2 YYDKDF (reference sequence). The CDR3 sequence is 12 residues long. CDR3 sequence reads: CATSRDSGIQYF. CDR3 nucleotides: TGTGCCACCAGCAGGGACAGTGGCATTCAGTACTTC. Drawing the rest from reference TRBV15 and TRBJ2-4, the complete variable domain is DAMVIQNPRYQVTQFGKPVTLSCSQTLNHNVMYWYQQKSSQAPKLLFHYYDKDFNNEADTPDNFQSRRPNTSFCFLDIRSPGLGDTAMYLCATSRDSGIQYFGAGTRLSVL.

A single count supports this clone. CDR3: CAISVRAGELFF. For the CDR3, the DNA is TGTGCCATCAGTGTTAGGGCCGGGGAGCTGTTTTTT. J is TRBJ2-2 and V is TRBV10-3; no clear D gene. Deletions cut 4 bases from V and 6 bases from J, with 6 bases between. Germline assignment: CDR1 ENHRY and CDR2 SYGVKD. This CDR3 has 12 residues.

For this clone: The sample has other DNA sequences that encode this CDR3 too. V usage is TRBV29-1 and J usage is TRBJ2-2, with D hard to call. This CDR3 has 11 residues. The germline gives CDR1 SQVTM, CDR2 ANQGSEA. V was clipped by 5 bases and J by 1 base, with 2 bases between them. CDR3 in amino acids: CSVKNTGELFF. The CDR3 bases are TGCAGCGTTAAGAACACCGGGGAGCTGTTTTTT.